The rows below give T cell receptor beta chains drawn from one sample of a study of cytotoxic CD8 clonotypes in ibrutinib-treated CLL. This table comes from immunoSEQ multiplex PCR, and its TCRdb copy is limited to in-frame clones, with some not included. The sample contains a few hundred thousand clones, 67% of which appear only once. Material: PBMCs, obtained after 36 months of ibrutinib treatment. The receptors here all came from a human donor with chronic lymphocytic leukemia. Each CDR3 is given with its conserved first and last residue. Each record gives: CDR3 DNA, CDR3 protein, V gene, D gene, clone size, J gene. D genes are given only for firm matches. Expanded clones get a size class; other rows say once, few or many, or leave the size out.

TGTGCCAGCAGTTTAAACCTAGCGGGAGGTGCAGATACGCAGTATTTT	CASSLNLAGGADTQYF	TRBV28	TRBD2	.	TRBJ2-3
TGTGCCAGCAGCCATTTGAGTCTATACTATGGCTACACCTTC	CASSHLSLYYGYTF	TRBV5-4	.	few	TRBJ1-2
TGTGCCAGCAGCACTACCAGCTATGGCTACACCTTC	CASSTTSYGYTF	TRBV9	.	.	TRBJ1-2
TGCAGCGCTCCGCGGGGGGTGTCAGAGACCCAGTACTTC	CSAPRGVSETQYF	TRBV29-1	TRBD2	few	TRBJ2-5
TGCGCCAGCAGCTTGGGACCGTTACCATATGGCTACACCTTC	CASSLGPLPYGYTF	TRBV5-1	.	.	TRBJ1-2
TGCGCCAGCAGCCGCAGGGCGGAGATGCAAGAGACCCAGTACTTC	CASSRRAEMQETQYF	TRBV5-1	.	few	TRBJ2-5
TGTGCCAGCAGCTTAAGCCCGGGACAGCACAAAGAGACCCAGTACTTC	CASSLSPGQHKETQYF	TRBV7-8	TRBD1	.	TRBJ2-5
TGTGCCAGCAGCTTCGACAGGTCCTATGGCTACACCTTC	CASSFDRSYGYTF	TRBV6-5	.	.	TRBJ1-2
TGTGCCAGCAGCTCGCCTGGTGTCAGCTCCTACGAGCAGTACTTC	CASSSPGVSSYEQYF	TRBV6-5	.	.	TRBJ2-7
TGTGCCAGCAGCTCCGGGACTAGCGGGAGATACACAGATACGCAGTATTTT	CASSSGTSGRYTDTQYF	TRBV11-3	TRBD2	.	TRBJ2-3
TGCGCCAGCAGCTCAGGGTCCACCAAGAACACTGAAGCTTTCTTT	CASSSGSTKNTEAFF	TRBV5-1	.	.	TRBJ1-1
TGCGCCAGCAGCCAAGGCGGTGATAATTCACCCCTCCACTTT	CASSQGGDNSPLHF	TRBV4-1	.	few	TRBJ1-6
TGCGCCAGCAGCCAAGGGAGACCCGAGCGGTATTTT	CASSQGRPERYF	TRBV4-1	.	.	TRBJ2-3
TGCGCCAGCAGCCAAGATCCCACAGCAGGTGAAAAACTGTTTTTT	CASSQDPTAGEKLFF	TRBV4-3	.	once	TRBJ1-4
TGTGCCAGCATCCGCGACAGGAGCTATGGCTACACCTTC	CASIRDRSYGYTF	TRBV6-5	.	.	TRBJ1-2
TGTGCCAGCTCTCTTACGGGCACAGATACGCAGTATTTT	CASSLTGTDTQYF	TRBV7-6	.	.	TRBJ2-3
TGTGCCAGCAGACTAGCGGGGGCCTACGAGCAGTACTTC	CASRLAGAYEQYF	TRBV6-5	TRBD2	.	TRBJ2-7
TGTGCCAGCACTGGACCCCACTACGAGCAGTACTTC	CASTGPHYEQYF	TRBV2	.	.	TRBJ2-7
TGCAGCGTTGCCTTTAGAGGGTCTGGAAACACCATATATTTT	CSVAFRGSGNTIYF	TRBV29-1	.	.	TRBJ1-3
TGTGCCAGCACCCAACGGGGGGGCTATGGCTACACCTTC	CASTQRGGYGYTF	TRBV6-6	.	.	TRBJ1-2
TGCGCCAGCAGCCCATCCATTACGGGTCGGGACAATGAGCAGTTCTTC	CASSPSITGRDNEQFF	TRBV5-1	.	.	TRBJ2-1
TGTGCCAGCAGTCCAACCCGGACAGGGGTACACGAGCAGTACTTC	CASSPTRTGVHEQYF	TRBV28	TRBD1	.	TRBJ2-7
TGCAGCGTTGGAGTCGAGGATTTCTTT	CSVGVEDFF	TRBV29-1	.	.	TRBJ1-1
TGTGCCAGCAGCTTAGTGCAGCAGGGTCCACTCTACGAGCAGTACTTC	CASSLVQQGPLYEQYF	TRBV11-2	.	.	TRBJ2-7
TGTGCCAGCAGCCACTTTTACCGGGCCACGGACACTGAAGCTTTCTTT	CASSHFYRATDTEAFF	TRBV14	.	.	TRBJ1-1
TGTGCCAGCAGCTTCTTCGTGGCAGTTAATCAGCCCCAGCATTTT	CASSFFVAVNQPQHF	TRBV11-3	.	.	TRBJ1-5
TGCGCCAGCAGCTTTGACACTTACTATGGCTACACCTTC	CASSFDTYYGYTF	TRBV5-1	.	.	TRBJ1-2
TGTGCCAGCAGCTTTAGCTATTTCACCGGGGAGCTGTTTTTT	CASSFSYFTGELFF	TRBV11-3	.	.	TRBJ2-2
TGTGCCAGCAGTGAAGTCCAGCCCCAGCATTTT	CASSEVQPQHF	TRBV6-1	.	.	TRBJ1-5
TGTGCCAGCAGCTTGAAAGTATACGAGCAGTACTTC	CASSLKVYEQYF	TRBV5-4	.	.	TRBJ2-7
TGTGCCAGCAGCTTGACCGGGGCCAGCTACGAGCAGTACTTC	CASSLTGASYEQYF	TRBV11-2	.	.	TRBJ2-7